Below are 9 T cell receptor beta chains sequenced from a single sample in a study of T cell responses to AZD1222 COVID-19 vaccine. Assay used: immunoSEQ multiplex PCR; TCRdb lists only in-frame clones, some missing. Found here are 150,000 to 200,000 clones, 88% of them singletons; the top ten hold under 14%. The specimen was peripheral blood, collected 28 days after the second AZD1222 dose. The origin of the receptors is an adult who received the AZD1222 COVID-19 vaccine.

J is TRBJ2-3 and V is TRBV19; unclear D gene. V was cut by 5 bases and J by 4 bases, with 4 bases left in between. The CDR3 covers 11 residues. Germline V gene sequence: CDR1 LNHDA, CDR2 SQIVND (reference sequence). For the CDR3, the DNA is TGTGCCAGTAGTTTGGCAGATACGCAGTATTTT. It is translated as CASSLADTQYF.

This clone was seen once. The rearrangement uses TRBV9 and TRBJ1-3; TRBD1 matches at 7 bases. The CDR3 sequence is 16 residues long. V lost 2 bases and J lost 0; bases outside the gene matches: 5. Germline V lookup: CDR1 SGDLS, CDR2 YYNGEE. CDR3 protein: CASSVATGNSGNTIYF. CDR3 in DNA: TGTGCCAGCAGCGTTGCGACAGGGAACTCTGGAAACACCATATATTTT.

The chain employs TRBV5-1 and TRBJ1-1, with D perhaps TRBD1 (6 bases). V was shortened by 0 bases and J by 11 bases, with 14 bases between the two germline ends. The CDR3 length is 13 residues. Germline CDR1 and CDR2: SGHRS and YFSETQ. CDR3 DNA: TGCGCCAGCAGCTTGGATGGGGGGGGCGAGGCTTTCTTT. Amino acid sequence: CASSLDGGGEAFF.

The chain recombines TRBV14 with TRBJ2-7, with 8 bases identical to TRBD2. V shed 1 base, J shed 3 bases, and the junction held 8 bases outside the gene matches. The CDR3 consists of 16 residues. Germline CDR1 reads SGHDN; CDR2 reads FVKESK. The CDR3, as DNA: TGTGCCAGCAGCCAAGTACCTCGGGGGGGAGGCTACGAGCAGTACTTC. This translates into CASSQVPRGGGYEQYF. Looking up the rest from reference TRBV14 and TRBJ2-7 gives the full variable domain: EAGVTQFPSHSVIEKGQTVTLRCDPISGHDNLYWYRRVMGKEIKFLLHFVKESKQDESGMPNNRFLAERTGGTYSTLKVQPAELEDSGVYFCASSQVPRGGGYEQYFGPGTRLTVT.

V and J are TRBV6-5 and TRBJ2-7; possibly TRBD2 for D (5 bases). CDR1 is MNHEY and CDR2 is SVGAGI in the germline V gene. V was cut by 6 bases and J by 4 bases, with 16 bases left in between. CDR3 length: 14 amino acids. The CDR3 spells CASRDGRRTYEQYF. As DNA, the CDR3 is TGTGCCAGCAGGGACGGAAGAAGGACTTACGAGCAGTACTTC.

The chain joins TRBV11-1 to TRBJ2-2; D remains unclear. Germline assignment: CDR1 SGHAT and CDR2 FQDESV (reference sequence). CDR3 length equals 15 residues. V lost 1 base, J lost 1 base, and 7 bases lay in between. CDR3 residues: CASSLDSLNTGELFF. The CDR3 nucleotides read TGTGCCAGCAGCTTAGACAGTCTGAACACCGGGGAGCTGTTTTTT.

The chain recombines TRBV7-2 with TRBJ1-1; 7 bases fit TRBD1. The CDR3 extends over 15 amino acids. Germline V gives CDR1 SGHTA, CDR2 FQGNSA. Trimming took 1 base from V and 5 from J; bases not matched to a gene: 7. CDR3 residues: CASSLGQGVRTEAFF. In nucleotides, the CDR3 is TGTGCCAGCAGCTTAGGGCAGGGGGTCAGAACTGAAGCTTTCTTT.

V usage is TRBV19 and J usage is TRBJ1-2; 7 bases fit TRBD1. Trimming took 6 bases from V and 0 from J; bases not matched to a gene: 10. Germline values: CDR1 LNHDA, CDR2 SQIVND (reference sequence). The CDR3 contains 16 residues. CDR3 loop: CASSNYLGTANYGYTF. The CDR3 DNA reads TGTGCCAGTAGCAACTATCTCGGGACAGCTAACTATGGCTACACCTTC.

The chain has TRBV3-1 (or the pseudogene TRBV3-2) and TRBJ2-1; D perhaps matches TRBD2 (7 bases). This CDR3 region has 17 residues. Germline lookup yields CDR1 LGHDT and CDR2 YNNKEL (reference sequence). Trimming pared 4 bases from V and 8 bases from J, leaving 24 bases between. The CDR3: CASSPRLRGGSFDEQFF. CDR3 DNA sequence: TGTGCCAGCAGCCCCAGATTGAGGGGGGGCAGTTTCGATGAGCAGTTCTTC.